The rows below give T cell receptor beta chains drawn from one sample of a study of blood T cell repertoires in COVID-19. Sequenced by immunoSEQ multiplex PCR; TCRdb stores in-frame clones only, minus some. The profile shows a few hundred thousand clones, about 91% of them singletons. Input material: PBMCs or T cells enriched from blood (not recorded which). Receptor source: a man aged 18-30 years with acute COVID-19. Each CDR3 is given with its conserved first and last residue. A D gene is named only where the DNA matches it firmly. Clone size, where shown, is once, few, many, or a class for clones that have expanded.

V,D,J,size,CDR3,DNA
TRBV18,-,TRBJ2-1,-,CASSPLLYNEQFF,TGTGCCAGCTCACCATTACTCTACAATGAGCAGTTCTTC
TRBV28,TRBD1,TRBJ1-5,-,CASSPRDSSYLGNQPQHF,TGTGCCAGCAGTCCTCGGGACAGCTCGTATCTAGGCAATCAGCCCCAGCATTTT
TRBV9,TRBD1,TRBJ1-2,once,CASSVAAGQAYGYTF,TGTGCCAGCAGCGTAGCTGCGGGACAGGCCTATGGCTACACCTTC
TRBV10-3,-,TRBJ2-3,-,CATRDSTTDTQYF,TGTGCCACCCGGGACTCCACTACAGATACGCAGTATTTT
TRBV4-1,TRBD1,TRBJ1-6,-,CASSQVATGGDSPLHF,TGCGCCAGCAGCCAAGTAGCGACAGGGGGTGATTCACCCCTCCACTTT
TRBV28,-,TRBJ1-1,-,CASSLLTPAEAFF,TGTGCCAGCAGTTTATTAACCCCGGCTGAAGCTTTCTTT
TRBV27,TRBD2,TRBJ2-7,-,CASSFLAGVSYEQYF,TGTGCCAGCAGTTTCCTAGCGGGAGTCTCCTACGAGCAGTACTTC
TRBV7-2,-,TRBJ1-1,-,CASSGRVKSRGNTEAFF,TGTGCCAGCAGCGGCCGGGTGAAGAGCCGTGGGAACACTGAAGCTTTCTTT
TRBV19,-,TRBJ2-3,-,CASTPGSVSTDTQYF,TGTGCCAGTACCCCCGGTAGCGTCAGCACAGATACGCAGTATTTT
TRBV4-1,-,TRBJ1-4,-,CASRSAGGWDEKLFF,TGCGCCAGCAGGAGCGCAGGAGGGTGGGATGAAAAACTGTTTTTT
TRBV19,TRBD2,TRBJ2-5,-,CASSMHLAGGGTQYF,TGTGCCAGTAGTATGCATCTAGCGGGAGGAGGGACCCAGTACTTC
TRBV7-9,TRBD2,TRBJ2-1,-,CASSRGDSYNEQFF,TGTGCCAGCAGCCGGGGGGATTCCTACAATGAGCAGTTCTTC
TRBV19,TRBD2,TRBJ2-1,-,CASSIDSGNSYNEQFF,TGTGCCAGTAGTATTGACAGCGGGAACTCCTACAATGAGCAGTTCTTC
TRBV19,TRBD2,TRBJ2-7,-,CASSPSDGRGGEQYF,TGTGCCAGTAGTCCCTCAGACGGGCGGGGGGGCGAGCAGTACTTC
TRBV5-6,-,TRBJ1-3,-,CASSGANGNTIYF,TGTGCCAGCAGCGGTGCTAATGGAAACACCATATATTTT
TRBV9,-,TRBJ2-3,few,CASSVGTQSTDTQYF,TGTGCCAGCAGCGTAGGGACACAGAGCACAGATACGCAGTATTTT
TRBV11-1,TRBD1,TRBJ2-3,-,CASSPWTGTGDTQYF,TGTGCCAGCAGCCCCTGGACAGGGACAGGGGATACGCAGTATTTT
TRBV9,-,TRBJ2-7,-,CASSEPDRGAYEQYF,TGTGCCAGCAGCGAACCGGACAGAGGGGCTTACGAGCAGTACTTC
TRBV7-8,-,TRBJ2-3,-,CASSLGLSGTDTQYF,TGTGCCAGCAGCTTAGGGCTCTCTGGCACAGATACGCAGTATTTT
TRBV6-5,-,TRBJ1-1,-,CASSPLWSDTEAFF,TGTGCCAGCAGTCCCCTGTGGAGTGACACTGAAGCTTTCTTT
TRBV7-2,TRBD1,TRBJ1-6,-,CASSVDRVSNSPLHF,TGTGCCAGCAGCGTTGACAGGGTTTCTAATTCACCCCTCCACTTT
TRBV4-1,TRBD2,TRBJ2-3,-,CASSHRTSGISDTQYF,TGCGCCAGCAGCCACCGGACTAGCGGGATCTCAGATACGCAGTATTTT
TRBV10-2,-,TRBJ1-3,-,CASSQGNTIYF,TGCGCCAGCAGTCAGGGAAACACCATATATTTT
TRBV7-2,-,TRBJ2-7,-,CASSGESYHYEQYF,TGTGCCAGCAGCGGGGAGTCCTACCACTACGAGCAGTACTTC
TRBV10-2,-,TRBJ1-1,few,CASSEWSGRGYSNTEAFF,TGCGCCAGCAGTGAGTGGTCGGGCAGGGGATATTCGAACACTGAAGCTTTCTTT
TRBV18,-,TRBJ2-2,once,CASSPPVQDLYTGELFF,TGTGCCAGCTCACCACCTGTACAGGACCTCTACACCGGGGAGCTGTTTTTT
TRBV11-1,-,TRBJ2-1,-,CASSPTGYGDEQFF,TGTGCCAGCAGCCCGACAGGTTACGGCGATGAGCAGTTCTTC
TRBV30,TRBD1,TRBJ2-3,-,CAWSTTGGAGDTQYF,TGTGCCTGGAGTACTACAGGGGGTGCAGGAGATACGCAGTATTTT
TRBV28,-,TRBJ1-5,-,CASSWDINSNQPQHF,TGTGCCAGCAGTTGGGACATTAATAGCAATCAGCCCCAGCATTTT
TRBV7-2,TRBD2,TRBJ2-3,-,CASSPTSGGGDTQYF,TGTGCCAGCAGCCCAACTAGCGGGGGGGGAGATACGCAGTATTTT
TRBV29-1,TRBD2,TRBJ2-3,-,CSSGLAGGAVTQYF,TGCAGCTCCGGACTAGCGGGAGGCGCAGTTACGCAGTATTTT
TRBV7-9,-,TRBJ2-1,-,CATTLGENEQFF,TGTGCCACTACTCTTGGGGAGAATGAGCAGTTCTTC
TRBV28,-,TRBJ1-1,-,CASSLEGNGVAFF,TGTGCCAGCAGTTTAGAGGGAAATGGGGTAGCTTTCTTT
TRBV6-5,TRBD2,TRBJ2-2,-,CASSYGTSGNTGELFF,TGTGCCAGCAGTTACGGGACTAGCGGGAACACCGGGGAGCTGTTTTTT
TRBV18,TRBD1,TRBJ2-7,-,CASSPRTGDEQYF,TGTGCCAGCTCACCACGGACAGGGGACGAGCAGTACTTC
TRBV19,-,TRBJ2-7,-,CASSIETPFGTYEQYF,TGTGCCAGTAGTATAGAAACACCTTTTGGTACCTACGAGCAGTACTTC
TRBV29-1,TRBD1,TRBJ1-1,-,CSVEPPVEQGTLGTEAFF,TGCAGCGTCGAACCCCCCGTGGAACAGGGGACCCTAGGGACTGAAGCTTTCTTT
TRBV7-8,TRBD2,TRBJ2-3,-,CASSLAGTSGTRTQYF,TGTGCCAGCAGCTTAGCTGGGACTAGCGGAACCCGTACGCAGTATTTT
TRBV7-8,-,TRBJ2-2,-,CASSGGIGTGELFF,TGTGCCAGCAGCGGGGGGATAGGGACCGGGGAGCTGTTTTTT
TRBV9,TRBD1,TRBJ1-3,-,CASSGLKPGQLGNTIYF,TGTGCCAGCAGCGGACTGAAACCGGGACAGCTTGGAAACACCATATATTTT
TRBV18,TRBD2,TRBJ2-5,-,CASSPPSGGSDIKTQYF,TGTGCCAGCTCACCACCTTCGGGGGGTTCGGATATCAAGACCCAGTACTTC
TRBV28,-,TRBJ1-3,-,CASSLVPKASGNTIYF,TGTGCCAGCAGTTTGGTCCCTAAAGCCTCTGGAAACACCATATATTTT
TRBV11-2,TRBD2,TRBJ2-5,few,CASSYGTSGKKTQYF,TGTGCCAGCAGCTACGGGACTAGCGGGAAGAAGACCCAGTACTTC
TRBV19,-,TRBJ1-1,-,CASSIAENTEAFF,TGTGCCAGTAGTATTGCAGAGAACACTGAAGCTTTCTTT
TRBV11-2,-,TRBJ1-1,-,CASSSPQGKGTEAFF,TGTGCCAGCAGCTCACCGCAGGGGAAGGGCACTGAAGCTTTCTTT
TRBV9,-,TRBJ1-1,-,CASSVIGESTEAFF,TGTGCCAGCAGCGTAATCGGGGAGAGCACTGAAGCTTTCTTT
TRBV28,-,TRBJ2-3,-,CASSPRGRGTDTQYF,TGTGCCAGCAGTCCCCGAGGGCGGGGCACAGATACGCAGTATTTT